This T cell receptor (beta chain) was captured in a study of blood T cell repertoires in COVID-19. As for the study in general: Sample material is recorded as cDNA or gDNA derived from T cells, B-cell-depleted T cells, or PBMCs.

Authors' data handling: Estimation of nucleated cell counts was performed using reference gene primer amplification. Method: immunoSEQ multiplex PCR; TCRdb's copy keeps in-frame clones and lacks some. V and J calls and clone size come straight from that table; D and trimming were deduced from the DNA. The sample shows around 180,000 clones, around 87% of them seen only once. The TCR was taken from a man aged 35-49 years with active or convalescent COVID-19. The specimen sequenced was peripheral blood.

CDR3: CATSGGSYNEQFF. CDR3 nucleotides: TGTGCCACCAGTGGGGGCAGCTACAATGAGCAGTTCTTC. The V and J genes are TRBV24-1 and TRBJ2-1; D possibly corresponds to TRBD1 (5 bases). The CDR3 extends over 13 amino acids. V gave up 5 bases and J gave up 3 bases, with 7 bases separating them. Germline V lookup: CDR1 KGHDR, CDR2 SFDVKD.